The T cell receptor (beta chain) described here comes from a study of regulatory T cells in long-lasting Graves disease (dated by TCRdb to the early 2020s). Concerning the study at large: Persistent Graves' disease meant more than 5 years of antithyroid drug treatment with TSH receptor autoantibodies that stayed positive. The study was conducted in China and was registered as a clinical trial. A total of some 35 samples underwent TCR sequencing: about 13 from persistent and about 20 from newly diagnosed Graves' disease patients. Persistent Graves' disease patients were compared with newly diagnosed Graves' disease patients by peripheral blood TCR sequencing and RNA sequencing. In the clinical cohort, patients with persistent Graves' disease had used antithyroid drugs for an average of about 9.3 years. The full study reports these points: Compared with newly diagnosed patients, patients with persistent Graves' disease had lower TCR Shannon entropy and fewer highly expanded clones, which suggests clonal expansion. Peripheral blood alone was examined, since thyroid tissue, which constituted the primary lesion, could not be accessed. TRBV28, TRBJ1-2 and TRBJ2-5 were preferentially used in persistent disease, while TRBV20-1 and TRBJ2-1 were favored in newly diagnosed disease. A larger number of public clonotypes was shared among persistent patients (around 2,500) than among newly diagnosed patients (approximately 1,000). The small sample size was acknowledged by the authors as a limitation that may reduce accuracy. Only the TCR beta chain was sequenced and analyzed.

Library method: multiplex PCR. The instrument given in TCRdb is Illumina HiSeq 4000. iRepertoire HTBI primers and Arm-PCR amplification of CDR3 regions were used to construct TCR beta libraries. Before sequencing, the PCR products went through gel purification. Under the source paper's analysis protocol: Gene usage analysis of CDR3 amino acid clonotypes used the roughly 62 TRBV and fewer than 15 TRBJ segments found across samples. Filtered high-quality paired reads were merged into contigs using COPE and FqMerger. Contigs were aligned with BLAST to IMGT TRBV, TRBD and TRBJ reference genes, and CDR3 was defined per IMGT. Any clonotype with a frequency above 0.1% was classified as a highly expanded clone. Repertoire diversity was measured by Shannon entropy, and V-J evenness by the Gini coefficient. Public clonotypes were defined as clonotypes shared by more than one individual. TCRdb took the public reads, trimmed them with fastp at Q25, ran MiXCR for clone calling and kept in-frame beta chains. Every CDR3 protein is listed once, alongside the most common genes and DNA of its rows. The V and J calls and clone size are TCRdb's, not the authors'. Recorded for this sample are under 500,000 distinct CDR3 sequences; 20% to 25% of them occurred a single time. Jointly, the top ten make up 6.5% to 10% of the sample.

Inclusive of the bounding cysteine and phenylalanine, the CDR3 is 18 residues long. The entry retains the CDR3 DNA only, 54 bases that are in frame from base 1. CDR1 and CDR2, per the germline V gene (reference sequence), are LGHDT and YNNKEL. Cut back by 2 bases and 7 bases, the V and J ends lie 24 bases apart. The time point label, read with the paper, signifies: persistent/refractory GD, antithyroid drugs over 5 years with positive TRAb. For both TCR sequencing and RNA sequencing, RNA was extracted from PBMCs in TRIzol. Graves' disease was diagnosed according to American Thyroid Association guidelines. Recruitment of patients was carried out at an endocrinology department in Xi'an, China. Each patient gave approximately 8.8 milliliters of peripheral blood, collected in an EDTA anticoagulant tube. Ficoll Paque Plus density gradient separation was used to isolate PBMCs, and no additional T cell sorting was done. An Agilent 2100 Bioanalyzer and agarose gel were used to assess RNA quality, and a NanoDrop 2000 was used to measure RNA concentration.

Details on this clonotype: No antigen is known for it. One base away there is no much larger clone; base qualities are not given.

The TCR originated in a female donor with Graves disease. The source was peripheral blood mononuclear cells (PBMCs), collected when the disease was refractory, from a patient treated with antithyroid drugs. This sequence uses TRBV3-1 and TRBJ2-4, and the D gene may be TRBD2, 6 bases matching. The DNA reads TGTGCCAGCAGCCAATGGGGCGAGGTGGGGGGAATGGAGAACATTCAGTACTTC. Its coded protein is CASSQWGEVGGMENIQYF.